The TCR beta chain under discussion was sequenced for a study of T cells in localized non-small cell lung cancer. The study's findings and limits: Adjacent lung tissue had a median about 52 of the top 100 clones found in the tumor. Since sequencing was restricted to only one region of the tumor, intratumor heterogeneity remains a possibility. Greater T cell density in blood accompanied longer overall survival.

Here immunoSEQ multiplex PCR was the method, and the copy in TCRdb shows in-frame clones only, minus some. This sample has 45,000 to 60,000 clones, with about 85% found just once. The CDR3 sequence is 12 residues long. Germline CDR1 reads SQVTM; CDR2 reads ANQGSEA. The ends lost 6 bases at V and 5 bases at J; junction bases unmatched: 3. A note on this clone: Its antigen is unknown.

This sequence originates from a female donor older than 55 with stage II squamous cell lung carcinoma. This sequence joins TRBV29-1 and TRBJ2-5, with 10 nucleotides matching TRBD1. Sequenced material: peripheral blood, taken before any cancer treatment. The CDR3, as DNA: TGCAGCGTGGGACAGGGGACGGAGACCCAGTACTTC. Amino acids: CSVGQGTETQYF.